This T cell receptor (beta chain) was retrieved from a study of T-cell memory formation after mild COVID-19. In the study overall: TCR clusters showed largely donor specificity.

MiXCR was run by TCRdb on the 5' RACE reads, yielding one entry per CDR3 protein. The table records under 300,000 distinct CDR3 sequences, approximately 8.4% of them present only once. This clonotype was observed a handful of times. Its antigen is unidentified. General observations from the study: CD4/CD8 balance characterized clones contracting day 15 to 85, and CD4+ skew characterized later expanders. Some clones that responded turned up in pre-infection memory, which suggests that cross-reactive memory joined in.

This receptor was obtained from a man aged 18-30 years who had mild COVID-19 (a few samples of this study predate the infection). Cell type and time point are not known. The sequencing sample was made of PBMCs or a T cell subset sorted from them (not recorded which).

CDR3 in amino acids: CASSHTGTGKETQYF. The CDR3 DNA is TGTGCCAGCAGTCACACCGGGACAGGGAAGGAGACCCAGTACTTC. The chain employs TRBV28 and TRBJ2-5; 9 nucleotides match TRBD1. CDR1 and CDR2 (germline): MDHEN, SYDVKM. This CDR3 spans 15 amino acids. Trimming cost V 5 bases and J 5 bases; bases outside gene matches: 9.